One sample yielded the 15 T cell receptor beta chains listed below, sequenced in a study of shared clonotypes between healthy human individuals. Using immunoSEQ multiplex PCR, the repertoire was profiled, and TCRdb retains in-frame clones only, with some absent. This sample carries about 680,000 clones, 73% of them seen once, and the ten largest clones take more than 1.5%. Sequenced material: memory CD4+ T cells sorted from blood. Subset of the sample: CD45RA-negative fraction. These receptors were obtained from a woman aged 25 to 39 in good health.

The gene calls are TRBV2 and TRBJ2-5, with 8 nucleotides matching TRBD1. CDR1 is SNHLY and CDR2 is FYNNEI in the germline V gene. The V gene end was trimmed by 3 bases and the J gene end by 4 bases; junction bases not matched to a gene: 4. The CDR3 covers 14 residues. The CDR3 is CASSDRTGRETQYF. The CDR3 bases are TGTGCCAGCAGTGATCGGACAGGGCGAGAGACCCAGTACTTC.

The CDR3 region is CASSLKGGPVTLFYEQYF. CDR3 in DNA: TGTGCCAGCAGCTTAAAGGGGGGACCGGTGACCTTATTCTACGAGCAGTACTTC. This chain links TRBV7-2 with TRBJ2-7; D may be TRBD1 or TRBD2 (6 bases each). CDR1 and CDR2 from the germline V gene are SGHTA and FQGNSA. This CDR3 has 18 residues. V lost 2 bases and J lost 3, with 23 bases in between.

This clone has only a few counts. The V and J genes are TRBV19 and TRBJ1-1; D unclear. The CDR3 consists of 15 residues. The V end lost 6 bases, the J end lost 1 base, and 15 bases lay between the germline ends. The V gene's germline CDR1 is LNHDA and CDR2 SQIVND (reference sequence). CDR3 protein: CASRVPLRANTEAFF. CDR3 nucleotides: TGTGCCAGTAGGGTCCCGCTGCGGGCGAACACTGAAGCTTTCTTT.

The gene calls are TRBV5-4 and TRBJ2-5, with 9 bases identical to TRBD2. Losses at the gene ends were 4 bases for V and 5 bases for J; bases not matched to a gene: 3. Looked up from germline, CDR1 is SGHNT and CDR2 is YYREEE (reference sequence). The CDR3 is made up of 13 amino acids. The CDR3 region has the DNA TGTGCCAGCAGCCTCGGACTAGCGGAGACCCAGTACTTC. Translating gives CASSLGLAETQYF.

This chain connects TRBV7-9 to TRBJ1-1; a possible D gene is TRBD1 (5 bases). Trimming took 5 bases from V and 4 from J, leaving 17 bases between them. Per germline, CDR1 SEHNR and CDR2 FQNEAQ (reference sequence). CDR3 length: 15 residues. The CDR3 bases are TGTGCCAGCAGCCCAACGGGGATGGGGACCACTGAAGCTTTCTTT. It codes for CASSPTGMGTTEAFF.

The chain recombines TRBV29-1 with TRBJ2-7, with TRBD2 matching 13 bases. V gave up 4 bases and J gave up 6 bases; unmatched junction bases: 9. The CDR3 covers 15 residues. Germline CDR1 is SQVTM and CDR2 is ANQGSEA. Here the CDR3 reads CSVGRLAGGSGEQYF. CDR3 sequence (DNA): TGCAGCGTTGGAAGACTAGCGGGAGGTAGCGGCGAGCAGTACTTC.

This sequence joins TRBV6-5 and TRBJ2-3; 7 nucleotides align to TRBD2. CDR1 and CDR2 from the germline V gene are MNHEY and SVGAGI. There are 14 residues in the CDR3. J lost 7 bases, V lost 2 bases, and 6 bases had no gene match. The CDR3 reads CASSYGGEAYTQYF. Written as DNA, the CDR3 is TGTGCCAGCAGTTACGGGGGGGAGGCTTATACGCAGTATTTT.

The chain links TRBV19 to TRBJ2-4; D call uncertain. The germline V and J ends were trimmed by 4 bases and 0 bases, with 10 bases remaining between them. Germline V gene data show CDR1 as LNHDA and CDR2 as SQIVND (reference sequence). The CDR3 is 15 residues long. CDR3 DNA sequence: TGTGCCAGTAGTAGAAAAAGGGTAGCCAAAAACATTCAGTACTTC. It is translated as CASSRKRVAKNIQYF.

The gene calls are TRBV6-5 and TRBJ1-1, with 8 bases aligning to TRBD1. The germline V gene encodes CDR1 MNHEY and CDR2 SVGAGI. V dropped 2 bases and J dropped 4; count of bases not matched to a gene: 6. CDR3 size: 15 residues. This chain's CDR3 is CASSYDRGLGTEAFF. Here the CDR3 DNA reads TGTGCCAGCAGTTACGACAGGGGATTGGGCACTGAAGCTTTCTTT.

The chain employs TRBV29-1 and TRBJ1-1, with 8 bases lining up with TRBD1. The length of the CDR3 is 12 residues. Germline loops: CDR1 SQVTM, CDR2 ANQGSEA. V shed 5 bases, J shed 5 bases, and the junction held 4 bases outside the gene matches. The CDR3 protein is CSVRTGKTEAFF. In DNA form, the CDR3 reads TGCAGCGTTCGGACAGGGAAGACTGAAGCTTTCTTT.

This clone was seen more than once but under ten times. The chain joins TRBV14 to TRBJ2-5, with TRBD1 as a possible D gene (5 bases). Trimming took 1 base from V and 7 from J, leaving 13 bases between them. The germline CDR1 and CDR2 sequences are SGHDN and FVKESK. The CDR3 consists of 14 residues. CDR3 coding DNA: TGTGCCAGCAGCCAAGGGCAGGGCTACGGGACCCAGTACTTC. It encodes CASSQGQGYGTQYF.

Of note for this clone: This CDR3 is also generated by other DNA sequences in the sample. The DNA for the CDR3 is TGTGCCAGCAGCCGAAATTCCTACGAGCAGTACTTC. Translation gives CASSRNSYEQYF. The V call is TRBV7-9, the J call TRBJ2-7; D remains ambiguous. The V gene's germline CDR1 is SEHNR and CDR2 FQNEAQ (reference sequence). V gave up 5 bases and J gave up 1 base, with 6 bases separating them. The CDR3 is 12 amino acids.

The chain is built from TRBV30 and TRBJ2-4; TRBD2 aligns across 8 bases. The junction had 17 bases not matched to a gene; V was cut back by 5 bases and J by 8 bases. Germline CDR1 GTSNPN, CDR2 SVGIG (reference sequence). This CDR3 has 16 residues. CDR3 DNA sequence: TGTGCCTGGGCCGGGAGGGGGGACCGACTTTTTCACATTCAGTACTTC. Its translation: CAWAGRGDRLFHIQYF.

The chain joins TRBV7-3 to TRBJ2-2, with D tentatively TRBD2 (6 bases). There are 14 residues in the CDR3. CDR1 is SGHTA, CDR2 FQGTGA, per germline. The V end lost 6 bases, the J end lost 7 bases, and 15 bases lay between the germline ends. The CDR3 DNA follows: TGTGCCAGCAGGCCGAGGCTAGCGAGCGGGGAGCTGTTTTTT. Residues: CASRPRLASGELFF.

CDR3 residues: CASSSYRTAPNEQFF. DNA for the CDR3: TGTGCCAGCAGCTCCTATCGGACCGCACCCAATGAGCAGTTCTTC. The genes are TRBV7-9 and TRBJ2-1; no firm D call. Per the germline V gene, CDR1 is SEHNR and CDR2 is FQNEAQ (reference sequence). Trimming took 4 bases from V and 6 from J, leaving 16 bases between them. This CDR3 is 15 amino acids long.